This T cell receptor beta chain was obtained from a study of blood T cell repertoires in COVID-19. Study context: The United States, Italy and Spain provided the acute and convalescent COVID-19 samples. PBMCs, B-cell-depleted T cells, or T cells provided the cDNA or gDNA that made up the material.

Source study methods: Estimation of nucleated cell counts was performed using reference gene primer amplification. Profiling relied on immunoSEQ multiplex PCR, and the TCRdb table lists in-frame clones only, not all of them. Clone size and V and J calls were adopted from that table, with D and trimming inferred from the DNA. The data contain 200,000 to 250,000 clones, approximately 85% of them singletons. Patients at the Seattle site were enrolled during active infection and followed longitudinally. There are 14 residues in the CDR3. Germline CDR1 and CDR2: SGHTA and FQGNSA. The V end lost 2 bases, the J end lost 0 bases, and 4 bases lay between the germline ends.

This chain joins TRBV7-2 and TRBJ1-4; unclear D gene. Sequencing was done on a sample of peripheral blood. The TCR originated in a woman older than 75 with COVID-19, enrolled during active disease. The CDR3 reads CASSLHATNEKLFF. The DNA for the CDR3 is TGTGCCAGCAGCTTACATGCAACTAATGAAAAACTGTTTTTT.